Listed here are 23 T cell receptor beta chains from one sample, sequenced in a study of STAT5B mutations in CD4+ large granular lymphocyte leukemia. Generated by immunoSEQ multiplex PCR, the TCRdb table keeps only in-frame clones and is missing some. The sample carries around 35,000 clones, roughly 72% recorded once. Source material: CD4+ T cells from blood buffy coats. These receptors all come from a human donor in good health.

This clone was found once. The gene calls are TRBV5-6 and TRBJ2-7; the match to TRBD1 covers 8 bases. The germline V gene has CDR1 SGHDT and CDR2 YYEEEE. Trimming removed 4 bases from V and 5 bases from J; junction bases left unmatched: 14. The CDR3 has 16 residues. The DNA for the CDR3 is TGTGCCAGCAGCCCCAACGGCGGACAGGGATTGAACGAGCAGTACTTC. Its protein product is CASSPNGGQGLNEQYF.

This sequence joins TRBV5-1 and TRBJ2-3; no clear D gene. Germline CDR1 and CDR2: SGHRS and YFSETQ. The CDR3 is 15 amino acids. The V and J ends lost 0 bases and 0 bases respectively, with 8 bases between them. As DNA, the CDR3 is TGCGCCAGCAGCTTGGAAGACCCTAGCACAGATACGCAGTATTTT. Protein: CASSLEDPSTDTQYF.

This chain links TRBV5-1 with TRBJ2-1; D perhaps matches TRBD1 (5 bases). This CDR3 region has 14 residues. CDR1 and CDR2 from the germline V gene are SGHRS and YFSETQ. V lost 2 bases, J lost 4 bases, and 10 bases lay in between. CDR3 region: CASSFDHRYNEQFF. The CDR3 region has the DNA TGCGCCAGCAGCTTCGACCACAGGTACAATGAGCAGTTCTTC.

This clone has a handful of counts. The chain links TRBV5-1 to TRBJ2-6; possibly TRBD2 for D (5 bases). The ends were cut back, 0 bases at V and 1 base at J, with 5 bases in the middle. CDR3 length equals 15 residues. Germline values: CDR1 SGHRS, CDR2 YFSETQ. The CDR3 DNA is TGCGCCAGCAGCTTGGGAGGGTCTGGGGCCAACGTCCTGACTTTC. Residues: CASSLGGSGANVLTF. The full variable domain, completed using reference TRBV5-1 and TRBJ2-6, is KAGVTQTPRYLIKTRGQQVTLSCSPISGHRSVSWYQQTPGQGLQFLFEYFSETQRNKGNFPGRFSGRQFSNSRSEMNVSTLELGDSALYLCASSLGGSGANVLTFGAGSRLTVL.

The chain combines TRBV11-1 with TRBJ1-1; D unresolved. The CDR3 has 13 amino acids. CDR1 is SGHAT and CDR2 is FQDESV in the germline V gene (reference sequence). Trimming cost V 6 bases and J 0 bases, with 8 bases left between them. The CDR3 DNA follows: TGTGCCAGCAGTTCAGGTCTGAACACTGAAGCTTTCTTT. Residues: CASSSGLNTEAFF.

The chain joins TRBV6-1 to TRBJ2-1; TRBD2 matches at 9 bases. Germline values: CDR1 MNHNS, CDR2 SASEGT. V shed 2 bases and J 9 bases; nucleotides not matched to a gene: 11. CDR3 length equals 16 residues. CDR3 sequence reads: CASSEQTSGRRGEQFF. In nucleotides, the CDR3 is TGTGCCAGCAGTGAACAGACTAGCGGTAGACGGGGTGAGCAGTTCTTC.

In this sample, this clone turned up once. The genes are TRBV25-1 and TRBJ1-6; 9 bases agree with TRBD1. Trimming cost V 3 bases and J 12 bases; bases outside gene matches: 6. In germline, CDR1 is MGHDK, CDR2 SYGVNS. CDR3 size: 14 residues. The chain's CDR3 is CASSDYRTGEPLHF. CDR3 bases: TGTGCCAGCAGTGATTACCGGACAGGGGAACCCCTCCACTTT. The complete variable domain, with remaining parts taken from reference TRBV25-1 and TRBJ1-6, reads EADIYQTPRYLVIGTGKKITLECSQTMGHDKMYWYQQDPGMELHLIHYSYGVNSTEKGDLSSESTVSRIRTEHFPLTLESARPSHTSQYLCASSDYRTGEPLHFGNGTRLTVT.

This chain uses TRBV19 with TRBJ1-2; 8 bases map to TRBD1. The CDR3 has 14 residues. The junction had 6 bases not matched to a gene; V was cut back by 5 bases and J by 4 bases. The germline V gene has CDR1 LNHDA and CDR2 SQIVND (reference sequence). The chain's CDR3 is CASSGAGGGYGYTF. The CDR3 coding sequence is TGTGCCAGTAGTGGGGCAGGGGGCGGCTATGGCTACACCTTC.

The chain uses TRBV6-6 and TRBJ2-3; D perhaps matches TRBD1 (6 bases). CDR1 is MNHNY and CDR2 is SVGAGI in the germline V gene (reference sequence). Trimming took off 6 bases at V and 6 bases at J, with 16 bases between the two ends. CDR3 length: 14 amino acids. In nucleotides, the CDR3 is TGTGCCAGCAGCCGAGGACAGAATGGTGATACGCAGTATTTT. Amino acids: CASSRGQNGDTQYF.

This chain joins TRBV7-9 and TRBJ1-1, with D possibly TRBD1 on 5 matching bases. The CDR3 is 12 amino acids. Germline CDR1 and CDR2: SEHNR and FQNEAQ (reference sequence). V was trimmed by 5 bases and J by 5 bases, leaving 9 bases between them. The CDR3 DNA reads TGTGCCAGCAGCCCAGGGCTTACTGAAGCTTTCTTT. It specifies CASSPGLTEAFF.

The genes are TRBV11-3 and TRBJ1-2; 11 bases line up with TRBD1. V shed 4 bases, J shed 4 bases, and the junction held 5 bases outside the gene matches. This CDR3 region has 15 residues. The germline V gene encodes CDR1 SGHNT and CDR2 YENEEA. The CDR3 spells CASSSTGTGGYGYTF. CDR3 bases: TGTGCCAGCAGCTCAACCGGGACAGGGGGCTATGGCTACACCTTC.

The V gene is TRBV11-3, the J gene TRBJ1-1; weak D call: TRBD1 (6 bases). Germline V lookup: CDR1 SGHNT, CDR2 YENEEA. This CDR3 has 15 amino acids. V shed 1 base and J shed 4 bases, with 13 bases lying between them. This chain's CDR3 is CASSLVRGGSTEAFF. CDR3 bases: TGTGCCAGCAGCTTAGTCCGAGGGGGGAGCACTGAAGCTTTCTTT.

The rearrangement uses TRBV25-1 and TRBJ2-5; D is unclear. V was pared by 6 bases and J by 0 bases, with 20 bases between. The CDR3 totals 17 residues. Germline V gene lookup returns CDR1 MGHDK and CDR2 SYGVNS. CDR3 in amino acids: CASRGIIRTVYQETQYF. CDR3 nucleotides: TGTGCCAGCAGGGGTATTATTCGTACAGTGTACCAAGAGACCCAGTACTTC. Based on the CDR3 plus reference TRBV25-1 and TRBJ2-5, the full variable domain is EADIYQTPRYLVIGTGKKITLECSQTMGHDKMYWYQQDPGMELHLIHYSYGVNSTEKGDLSSESTVSRIRTEHFPLTLESARPSHTSQYLCASRGIIRTVYQETQYFGPGTRLLVL.

This clone was seen once. V usage is TRBV5-4 and J usage is TRBJ2-3; 9 bases align to TRBD2. The germline gives CDR1 SGHNT, CDR2 YYREEE (reference sequence). The CDR3 contains 15 residues. V gave up 3 bases and J gave up 6 bases; unmatched junction bases: 8. The DNA of the CDR3 is TGTGCCAGCAGCTGGGGCGGGGGGGCCATCGATACGCAGTATTTT. It codes for CASSWGGGAIDTQYF.

The DNA for the CDR3 is TGCAGTGCTGATAACTACAATGAGCAGTTCTTC. It specifies CSADNYNEQFF. J is TRBJ2-1 and V is TRBV20-1; D call uncertain. V was clipped by 5 bases and J by 3 bases, with 5 bases between them. CDR1 is DFQATT and CDR2 is SNEGSKA in the germline V gene (reference sequence). This CDR3 region has 11 residues.

The gene calls are TRBV7-2 and TRBJ2-3; TRBD2 agrees at 11 bases. The V segment lost 3 bases and the J segment 6 bases; nucleotides outside the gene matches: 11. Germline V gives CDR1 SGHTA, CDR2 FQGNSA. CDR3 length equals 17 residues. CDR3 sequence: CASSLGLAGGLLDTQYF. The CDR3 coding sequence is TGTGCCAGCAGCTTGGGGCTAGCGGGAGGACTACTTGATACGCAGTATTTT.

V usage is TRBV19 and J usage is TRBJ2-7; 9 bases map to TRBD2. With V trimmed by 5 bases and J by 3 bases, 8 bases remained unmatched. Germline V gives CDR1 LNHDA, CDR2 SQIVND (reference sequence). The CDR3 loop spans 15 amino acids. This CDR3 reads CASSVRLAVGYEQYF. The CDR3 DNA is TGTGCCAGTAGTGTGAGACTAGCGGTCGGCTACGAGCAGTACTTC.

This clone appeared once. Mismatch with germline at one junction end may stem from a read error. The same CDR3 also results from other DNA sequences found in this sample. The CDR3 DNA reads as TGTGCCACCAGTAGAGGGGGGACGGACGAACGGGGAGCTTTCTTT. It translates to CATSRGGTDERGAFF. The chain combines TRBV15 with TRBJ1-1, with D possibly being TRBD1 (6 bases). Germline CDR1 reads LNHNV; CDR2 reads YYDKDF (reference sequence). The length of the CDR3 is 15 residues.

The V call is TRBV5-4, the J call TRBJ2-7; the D is unclear. The CDR3 has 11 residues. V shed 3 bases and J shed 3 bases, with 4 bases lying between them. Germline-derived CDR1 and CDR2 are SGHNT and YYREEE (reference sequence). For the CDR3, the DNA is TGTGCCAGCAGCTCGGGCTACGAGCAGTACTTC. Residues: CASSSGYEQYF.

V is TRBV4-2 and J is TRBJ2-5, with 14 bases identical to TRBD2. Unmatched junction bases numbered 6, after V lost 4 bases and J lost 5 bases. The length of the CDR3 is 16 residues. Germline V gene data show CDR1 as LGHNA and CDR2 as YNFKEQ. In DNA, the CDR3 is TGTGCCAGCAGCCCAGGGACTAGCGGGAGCTTGGAGACCCAGTACTTC. It specifies CASSPGTSGSLETQYF.

The genes are TRBV5-4 and TRBJ2-5, with D perhaps matching TRBD1 or TRBD2 (5 bases each). The ends were cut back, 1 base at V and 1 base at J, with 8 bases in the middle. The CDR3 loop spans 14 amino acids. Per germline, CDR1 SGHNT and CDR2 YYREEE (reference sequence). The CDR3, as DNA: TGTGCCAGCAGCTTGCGGGACCTCCAAGAGACCCAGTACTTC. This encodes CASSLRDLQETQYF.

V usage is TRBV7-9 and J usage is TRBJ1-2, with D perhaps matching TRBD1 (5 bases). Trimming shortened V by 5 bases and J by 3 bases, and 10 bases separated the two germline ends. The CDR3 runs to 13 residues. The germline CDR1 and CDR2 sequences are SEHNR and FQNEAQ (reference sequence). The CDR3 sequence is CASSPGSDYGYTF. Here the CDR3 DNA reads TGTGCCAGCAGCCCAGGGTCCGACTATGGCTACACCTTC.

This clone was seen a handful of times. V and J are TRBV5-1 and TRBJ1-1, with unresolved D. The V and J ends lost 4 bases and 7 bases respectively, with 14 bases between them. This CDR3 has 13 amino acids. In germline, CDR1 is SGHRS, CDR2 YFSETQ. DNA for the CDR3: TGCGCCAGCAGCGACCCCAATTTTGGTGAAGCTTTCTTT. It is translated as CASSDPNFGEAFF.